The T cell receptor (beta chain) described here comes from a study of T cell changes during pregnancy in multiple sclerosis. Looked up from germline, CDR1 is ENHRY and CDR2 is SYGVKD. Trimming cost V 10 bases and J 3 bases; bases outside gene matches: 10. CDR3 length equals 14 residues. Assay used: immunoSEQ multiplex PCR; TCRdb lists only in-frame clones, some missing. The sample contains about 41,000 clones, about 90% of which appear only once. The sample consisted of peripheral blood, taken in the first trimester of pregnancy. The chain recombines TRBV10-3 with TRBJ1-1, with 8 bases aligning to TRBD1. This receptor was obtained from a female donor in good health, enrolled as a control in a pregnancy study. CDR3 coding DNA: TGTGCCACGAAGCGTGGACAGGGAGACACTGAAGCTTTCTTT. This codes for CATKRGQGDTEAFF.